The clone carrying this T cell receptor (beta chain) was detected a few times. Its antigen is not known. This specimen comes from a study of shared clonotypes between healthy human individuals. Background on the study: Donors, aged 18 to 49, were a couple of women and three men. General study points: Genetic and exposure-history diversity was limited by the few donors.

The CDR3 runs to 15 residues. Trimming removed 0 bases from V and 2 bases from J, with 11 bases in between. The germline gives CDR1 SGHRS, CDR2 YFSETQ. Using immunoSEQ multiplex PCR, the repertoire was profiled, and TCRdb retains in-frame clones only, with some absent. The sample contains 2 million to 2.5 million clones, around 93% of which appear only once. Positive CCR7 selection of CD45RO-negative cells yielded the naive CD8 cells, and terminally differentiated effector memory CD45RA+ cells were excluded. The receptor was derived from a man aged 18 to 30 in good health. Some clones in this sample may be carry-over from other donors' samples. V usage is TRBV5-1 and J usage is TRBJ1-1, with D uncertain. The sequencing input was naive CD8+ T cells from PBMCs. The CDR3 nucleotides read TGCGCCAGCAGCTTGGTGGGCAGAGCCAACACTGAAGCTTTCTTT. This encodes CASSLVGRANTEAFF.